These T cell receptor beta chains were read from a single sample in a study of blood T cell repertoires in COVID-19. Some clones are missing from TCRdb's copy, which holds only in-frame ones; the method was immunoSEQ multiplex PCR. The table records 250,000 to 300,000 clones, 88% of them present only once. The sample was PBMCs or T cells enriched from blood (not recorded which). The receptors stem from a woman aged 55 to 70 in a cohort exposed to, infected with or recovered from COVID-19 (not recorded which). Each CDR3 is given with its conserved first and last residue. D genes are given only for firm matches. Clone size is stated in some rows and not others, as once, few, many or a class when expanded.

j_call: TRBJ2-1
v_call: TRBV6-5
d_call: TRBD2
clone_size: .
cdr3_nt: TGTGCCAGCAGTTACAGGCTAGCGGCCAACAATGAGCAGTTCTTC
cdr3_aa: CASSYRLAANNEQFF

j_call: TRBJ2-6
v_call: TRBV28
d_call: .
clone_size: few
cdr3_nt: TGTGCCAGCAGTCCCTCGACAGGTGGGGCCAACGTCCTGACTTTC
cdr3_aa: CASSPSTGGANVLTF

j_call: TRBJ2-7
v_call: TRBV7-3
d_call: TRBD2
clone_size: .
cdr3_nt: TGTGCCAGCAGCCCCGGGGGAGGGCCCCACGAGCAGTACTTC
cdr3_aa: CASSPGGGPHEQYF

j_call: TRBJ1-1
v_call: TRBV3-1/TRBV3-2
d_call: .
clone_size: .
cdr3_nt: TGTGCCAGCAGCCAGGGCGATACTGAAGCTTTCTTT
cdr3_aa: CASSQGDTEAFF

j_call: TRBJ2-3
v_call: TRBV7-3
d_call: TRBD1
clone_size: .
cdr3_nt: TGTGCCAGCAGCTTGGGACAGGTCCCCGATACGCAGTATTTT
cdr3_aa: CASSLGQVPDTQYF

j_call: TRBJ2-1
v_call: TRBV5-4
d_call: TRBD2
clone_size: .
cdr3_nt: TGTGCCAGCACCCCCTCGGCTAGCGGGAGTGTCGATGAGCAGTTCTTC
cdr3_aa: CASTPSASGSVDEQFF

j_call: TRBJ2-7
v_call: TRBV5-1
d_call: TRBD1
clone_size: .
cdr3_nt: TGCGCCAGCAGACAGGACAGGGAGTACGAGCAGTACTTC
cdr3_aa: CASRQDREYEQYF

j_call: TRBJ2-3
v_call: TRBV7-2
d_call: .
clone_size: .
cdr3_nt: TGTGCCAGCAGATCTCAGGGGGGAGTGGTCTCAGATACGCAGTATTTT
cdr3_aa: CASRSQGGVVSDTQYF

j_call: TRBJ1-1
v_call: TRBV28
d_call: TRBD1
clone_size: .
cdr3_nt: TGTGCCAGCAGTTTATCCGGGCAGGGGGACACTGAAGCTTTCTTT
cdr3_aa: CASSLSGQGDTEAFF

j_call: TRBJ2-7
v_call: TRBV6-5
d_call: .
clone_size: .
cdr3_nt: TGTGCCAGCACAGGGGAGGGGTACGAGCAGTACTTC
cdr3_aa: CASTGEGYEQYF

j_call: TRBJ2-1
v_call: TRBV9
d_call: TRBD2
clone_size: .
cdr3_nt: TGTGCCAGCAGCGTAGGTGGCGGGAGGGCCGGCAATGAGCAGTTCTTC
cdr3_aa: CASSVGGGRAGNEQFF

j_call: TRBJ1-1
v_call: TRBV24-1
d_call: TRBD1
clone_size: .
cdr3_nt: TGTGCCACCAGTGAGACGACGGGACAGGGGGATCCCTACTCCCTGAACACTGAAGCTTTCTTT
cdr3_aa: CATSETTGQGDPYSLNTEAFF

j_call: TRBJ2-2
v_call: TRBV6-5
d_call: TRBD1
clone_size: .
cdr3_nt: TGTGCCAGCAGCAGGGGGCCGGGCACCGGGGAGCTGTTTTTT
cdr3_aa: CASSRGPGTGELFF

j_call: TRBJ2-7
v_call: TRBV6-5
d_call: TRBD1
clone_size: .
cdr3_nt: TGTGCCAGCAGCGGACAGGGCTCTTCTTACGAGCAGTACTTC
cdr3_aa: CASSGQGSSYEQYF

j_call: TRBJ2-7
v_call: TRBV2
d_call: .
clone_size: .
cdr3_nt: TGTGCCAGCAGTGTGGGCCAGGGGATCTCCTACGAGCAGTACTTC
cdr3_aa: CASSVGQGISYEQYF

j_call: TRBJ1-5
v_call: TRBV21-1
d_call: .
clone_size: .
cdr3_nt: TGTGCCAGCAGCAAAGAGGTTAGGGGGCAGCGAGTATATAGCAATCAGCCCCAGCATTTT
cdr3_aa: CASSKEVRGQRVYSNQPQHF

j_call: TRBJ1-4
v_call: TRBV11-2
d_call: .
clone_size: .
cdr3_nt: TGTGCCAGCAGCCAAACGACCGGGACTGAGAATGAAAAACTGTTTTTT
cdr3_aa: CASSQTTGTENEKLFF

j_call: TRBJ2-5
v_call: TRBV10-3
d_call: TRBD2
clone_size: .
cdr3_nt: TGTGCCATCAGTGATCAAGCGGGAGGGCCGAAAGAGACCCAGTACTTC
cdr3_aa: CAISDQAGGPKETQYF

j_call: TRBJ2-1
v_call: TRBV27
d_call: TRBD2
clone_size: .
cdr3_nt: TGTGCCAGCAGTTTATTTGCGGGAGGGCCGATTGATGAGCAGTTCTTC
cdr3_aa: CASSLFAGGPIDEQFF

j_call: TRBJ1-2
v_call: TRBV6-5
d_call: .
clone_size: .
cdr3_nt: TGTGCCAGCAGATACCGGTCCGGGGCGGGGTATGGCTACACCTTC
cdr3_aa: CASRYRSGAGYGYTF

j_call: TRBJ2-7
v_call: TRBV10-1
d_call: .
clone_size: .
cdr3_nt: TGCGCCAGCAGTGATTGGGGAGAGAGGGGGTCGTACGAGCAGTACTTC
cdr3_aa: CASSDWGERGSYEQYF

j_call: TRBJ1-2
v_call: TRBV9
d_call: TRBD1
clone_size: .
cdr3_nt: TGTGCCGACCCAGGGCAAGGGACAGGCCGAGGGTACACCTTC
cdr3_aa: CADPGQGTGRGYTF

j_call: TRBJ2-7
v_call: TRBV29-1
d_call: .
clone_size: .
cdr3_nt: TGCAGCGTTTTTGGAGGGAATGGGTACGAGCAGTACTTC
cdr3_aa: CSVFGGNGYEQYF

j_call: TRBJ2-7
v_call: TRBV18
d_call: TRBD2
clone_size: once
cdr3_nt: TGTGCCAGCTCACCACCTGGGACTAGCGGGACGACCTACGAGCAGTACTTC
cdr3_aa: CASSPPGTSGTTYEQYF

j_call: TRBJ1-6
v_call: TRBV28
d_call: .
clone_size: .
cdr3_nt: TGTGCCACTCCGGGGGGTAGCTCCTATAATTCACCCCTCCACTTT
cdr3_aa: CATPGGSSYNSPLHF

j_call: TRBJ1-1
v_call: TRBV9
d_call: .
clone_size: .
cdr3_nt: TGTGCCAGCAGCCTATCCATTAGCACTGAAGCTTTCTTT
cdr3_aa: CASSLSISTEAFF

j_call: TRBJ1-5
v_call: TRBV18
d_call: .
clone_size: few
cdr3_nt: TGTGCCAGCTCACCAGCAGGGATGGGTCAGCCCCAGCATTTT
cdr3_aa: CASSPAGMGQPQHF

j_call: TRBJ1-2
v_call: TRBV7-2
d_call: .
clone_size: .
cdr3_nt: TGTGCCAGCAGCTTAGTACCATCAGGGGAGTATGGCTACACCTTC
cdr3_aa: CASSLVPSGEYGYTF

j_call: TRBJ2-1
v_call: TRBV18
d_call: .
clone_size: .
cdr3_nt: TGTGCCAGCTCACCACTTCAACAGGGAGTGAATGAGCAGTTCTTC
cdr3_aa: CASSPLQQGVNEQFF

j_call: TRBJ2-7
v_call: TRBV6-5
d_call: .
clone_size: .
cdr3_nt: TGTGCCAGCAGACAGACTAGTGGATACGAGCAGTACTTC
cdr3_aa: CASRQTSGYEQYF

j_call: TRBJ1-1
v_call: TRBV29-1
d_call: .
clone_size: .
cdr3_nt: TGCAGCGTTGGGGGGGAGGGAAGGAACACTGAAGCTTTCTTT
cdr3_aa: CSVGGEGRNTEAFF

j_call: TRBJ2-7
v_call: TRBV27
d_call: TRBD2
clone_size: .
cdr3_nt: TGTGCCAGCAGCCTGGGACTAGCGTACGAGCAGTACTTC
cdr3_aa: CASSLGLAYEQYF

j_call: TRBJ2-5
v_call: TRBV9
d_call: TRBD2
clone_size: .
cdr3_nt: TGTGCCAGCAGCGCCGGACTAGCCCGAGTGGAGACCCAGTACTTC
cdr3_aa: CASSAGLARVETQYF

j_call: TRBJ2-7
v_call: TRBV2
d_call: TRBD1
clone_size: .
cdr3_nt: TGTGCCAGCAGTGATGGAGGGACAGGGAACTACGAGCAGTACTTC
cdr3_aa: CASSDGGTGNYEQYF

j_call: TRBJ1-1
v_call: TRBV27
d_call: .
clone_size: .
cdr3_nt: TGTGCCAGCAGTAGGGGAGGGGGCACTGAAGCTTTCTTT
cdr3_aa: CASSRGGGTEAFF

j_call: TRBJ1-5
v_call: TRBV28
d_call: TRBD1
clone_size: .
cdr3_nt: TGTGCCAGCAGTCTATCGAGAACCGGGACAGGGCTTTATCAGCCCCAGCATTTT
cdr3_aa: CASSLSRTGTGLYQPQHF

j_call: TRBJ2-7
v_call: TRBV7-2
d_call: TRBD2
clone_size: .
cdr3_nt: TGTGCCAGCAGCGCTGGGCTAGCGGAAACCTACGAGCAGTACTTC
cdr3_aa: CASSAGLAETYEQYF

j_call: TRBJ1-2
v_call: TRBV5-4
d_call: TRBD1
clone_size: .
cdr3_nt: TGTGCCAGCAGCACAGACCCGGGACAGGATAAGATTTATGGCTACACCTTC
cdr3_aa: CASSTDPGQDKIYGYTF

j_call: TRBJ2-7
v_call: TRBV4-2
d_call: .
clone_size: .
cdr3_nt: TGTGCCAGCAGCCAGGTACAGGGCCCTTCGCCCTACGAGCAGTACTTC
cdr3_aa: CASSQVQGPSPYEQYF

j_call: TRBJ2-3
v_call: TRBV14
d_call: .
clone_size: .
cdr3_nt: TGTGCCAGCAGAAACCTAGATACGCATCAGTATTTT
cdr3_aa: CASRNLDTHQYF

j_call: TRBJ2-3
v_call: TRBV19
d_call: TRBD2
clone_size: .
cdr3_nt: TGTGCCAGTAGTACCCGAACTCCTAGCGGGAGGATTCCCGTGCCAGATACGCAGTATTTT
cdr3_aa: CASSTRTPSGRIPVPDTQYF

j_call: TRBJ2-7
v_call: TRBV5-6
d_call: TRBD2
clone_size: few
cdr3_nt: TGTGCCAGCAGCCTTAGCGGGTACTACTACGAGCAGTACTTC
cdr3_aa: CASSLSGYYYEQYF

j_call: TRBJ2-7
v_call: TRBV28
d_call: TRBD2
clone_size: .
cdr3_nt: TGTGCCAGCAGTTCTGCGGGGACTAGCGGCCACTACGAGCAGTACTTC
cdr3_aa: CASSSAGTSGHYEQYF

j_call: TRBJ2-5
v_call: TRBV4-3
d_call: .
clone_size: once
cdr3_nt: TGCGCCAGCAGCCATGTACTAGGGCAAGAGACCCAGTACTTC
cdr3_aa: CASSHVLGQETQYF

j_call: TRBJ2-1
v_call: TRBV3-1/TRBV3-2
d_call: TRBD2
clone_size: .
cdr3_nt: TGTGCCAGCAAGCCAGGTGGGACTACACACAATGAGCAGTTCTTC
cdr3_aa: CASKPGGTTHNEQFF